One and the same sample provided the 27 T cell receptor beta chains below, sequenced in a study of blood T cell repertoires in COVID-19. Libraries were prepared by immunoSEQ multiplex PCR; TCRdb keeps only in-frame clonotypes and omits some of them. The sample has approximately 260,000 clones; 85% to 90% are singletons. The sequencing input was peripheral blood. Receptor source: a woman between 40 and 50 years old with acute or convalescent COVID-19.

The CDR3 protein is CASPKAGGYGYTF. CDR3 DNA: TGTGCCAGCCCGAAGGCAGGGGGCTATGGCTACACCTTC. V and J are TRBV5-4 and TRBJ1-2; 7 nucleotides line up with TRBD1. Germline loops: CDR1 SGHNT, CDR2 YYREEE (reference sequence). The CDR3 covers 13 residues. V gave up 7 bases and J gave up 4 bases; unmatched junction bases: 7. The variable domain in full, with the rest retrieved from reference TRBV5-4 and TRBJ1-2, is ETGVTQSPTHLIKTRGQQVTLRCSSQSGHNTVSWYQQALGQGPQFIFQYYREEENGRGNFPPRFSGLQFPNYSSELNVNALELDDSALYLCASPKAGGYGYTFGSGTRLTVV.

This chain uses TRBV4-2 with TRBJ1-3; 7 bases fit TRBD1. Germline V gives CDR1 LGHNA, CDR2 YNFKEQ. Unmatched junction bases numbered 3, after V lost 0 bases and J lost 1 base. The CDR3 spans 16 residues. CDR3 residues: CASSQEGQPSGNTIYF. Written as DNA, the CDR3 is TGTGCCAGCAGCCAAGAGGGACAGCCGTCTGGAAACACCATATATTTT.

The DNA for the CDR3 is TGTGCCAGCAGACCCACAGGGGATAACTATGGCTACACCTTC. Translated, it gives CASRPTGDNYGYTF. This chain uses TRBV7-2 with TRBJ1-2, with 7 bases fitting TRBD1. The germline CDR1 and CDR2 sequences are SGHTA and FQGNSA. After removal of 6 bases from V and 1 base from J, the junction contained 5 bases not matched to a gene. CDR3 length: 14 amino acids.

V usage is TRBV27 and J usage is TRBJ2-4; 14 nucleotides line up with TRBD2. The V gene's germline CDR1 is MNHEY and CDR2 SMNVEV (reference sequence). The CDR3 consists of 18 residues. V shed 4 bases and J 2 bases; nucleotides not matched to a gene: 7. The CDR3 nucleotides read TGTGCCAGCAGTTCGACTAGCGGGGGGGCCGCGACCAAAAACATTCAGTACTTC. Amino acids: CASSSTSGGAATKNIQYF.

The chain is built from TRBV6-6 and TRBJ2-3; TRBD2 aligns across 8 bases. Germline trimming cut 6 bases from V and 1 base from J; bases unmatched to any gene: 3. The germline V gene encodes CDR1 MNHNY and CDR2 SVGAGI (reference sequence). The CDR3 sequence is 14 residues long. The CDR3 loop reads CASRSGGGTDTQYF. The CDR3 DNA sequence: TGTGCCAGCAGATCGGGGGGGGGCACAGATACGCAGTATTTT.

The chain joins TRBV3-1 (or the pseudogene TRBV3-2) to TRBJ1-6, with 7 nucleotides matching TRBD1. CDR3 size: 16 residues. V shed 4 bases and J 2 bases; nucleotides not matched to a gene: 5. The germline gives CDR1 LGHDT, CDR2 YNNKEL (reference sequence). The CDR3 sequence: CASSPPDRAYNSPLHF. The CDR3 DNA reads TGTGCCAGCAGCCCCCCTGACAGGGCCTATAATTCACCCCTCCACTTT.

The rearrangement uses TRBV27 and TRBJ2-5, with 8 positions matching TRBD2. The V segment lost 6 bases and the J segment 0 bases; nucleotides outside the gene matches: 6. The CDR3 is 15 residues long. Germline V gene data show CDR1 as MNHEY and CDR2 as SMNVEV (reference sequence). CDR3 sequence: CASRRSGGHQETQYF. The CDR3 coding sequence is TGTGCCAGCAGGCGGTCGGGGGGGCACCAAGAGACCCAGTACTTC.

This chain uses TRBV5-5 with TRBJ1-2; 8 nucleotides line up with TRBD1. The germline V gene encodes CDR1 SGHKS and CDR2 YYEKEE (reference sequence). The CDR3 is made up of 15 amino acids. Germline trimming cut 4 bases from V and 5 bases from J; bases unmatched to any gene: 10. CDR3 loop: CASSQATGAQYGYTF. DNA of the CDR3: TGTGCCAGCAGCCAAGCGACAGGGGCTCAGTATGGCTACACCTTC.

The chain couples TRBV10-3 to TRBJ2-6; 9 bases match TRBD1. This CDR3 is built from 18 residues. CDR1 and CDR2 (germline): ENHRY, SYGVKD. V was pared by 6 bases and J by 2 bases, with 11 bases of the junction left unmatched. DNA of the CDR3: TGTGCCATCAGCCCTAGGACAGGGGAAACACCTGGGGCCAACGTCCTGACTTTC. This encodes CAISPRTGETPGANVLTF.

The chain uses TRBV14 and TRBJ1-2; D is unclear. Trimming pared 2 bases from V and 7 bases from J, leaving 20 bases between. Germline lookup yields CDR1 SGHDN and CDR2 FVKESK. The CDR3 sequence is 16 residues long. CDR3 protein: CASSQFSPGVVRGYTF. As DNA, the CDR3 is TGTGCCAGCAGCCAATTTAGTCCCGGGGTTGTCCGTGGCTACACCTTC.

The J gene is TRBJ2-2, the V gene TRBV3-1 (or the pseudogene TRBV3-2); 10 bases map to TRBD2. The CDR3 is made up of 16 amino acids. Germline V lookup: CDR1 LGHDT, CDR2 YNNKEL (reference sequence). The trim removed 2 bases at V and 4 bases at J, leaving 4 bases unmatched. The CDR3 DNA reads TGTGCCAGCAGCCAACTCTCTAGCGGGAGCACCGGGGAGCTGTTTTTT. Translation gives CASSQLSSGSTGELFF.

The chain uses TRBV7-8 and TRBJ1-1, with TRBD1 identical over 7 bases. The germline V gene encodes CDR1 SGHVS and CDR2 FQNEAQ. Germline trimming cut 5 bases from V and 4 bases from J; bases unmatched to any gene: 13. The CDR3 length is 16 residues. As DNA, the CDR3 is TGTGCCAGCAGCCGCACAGGGACAGTAACAAGCACTGAAGCTTTCTTT. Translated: CASSRTGTVTSTEAFF.

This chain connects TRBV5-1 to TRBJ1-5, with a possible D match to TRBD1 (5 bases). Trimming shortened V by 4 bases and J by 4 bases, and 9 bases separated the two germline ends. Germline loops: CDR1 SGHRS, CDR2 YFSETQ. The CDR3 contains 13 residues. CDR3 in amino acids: CASSRAGNQPQHF. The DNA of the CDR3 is TGCGCCAGCAGCCGGGCAGGGAATCAGCCCCAGCATTTT.

CDR3: CASSDRSNQPQHF. The CDR3 nucleotides read TGTGCCAGCAGTGATCGGAGCAATCAGCCCCAGCATTTT. V gene TRBV2 combines with J gene TRBJ1-5, with D unresolved. This CDR3 has 13 amino acids. Germline CDR1 reads SNHLY; CDR2 reads FYNNEI. V lost 3 bases, J lost 1 base, and 4 bases lay in between. The whole variable domain, filled in from reference TRBV2 and TRBJ1-5, reads EPEVTQTPSHQVTQMGQEVILRCVPISNHLYFYWYRQILGQKVEFLVSFYNNEISEKSEIFDDQFSVERPDGSNFTLKIRSTKLEDSAMYFCASSDRSNQPQHFGDGTRLSIL.

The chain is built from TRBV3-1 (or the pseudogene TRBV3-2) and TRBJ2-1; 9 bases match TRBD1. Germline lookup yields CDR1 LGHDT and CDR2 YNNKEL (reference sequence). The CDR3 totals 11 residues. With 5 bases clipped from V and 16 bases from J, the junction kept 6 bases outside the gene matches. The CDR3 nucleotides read TGTGCCAGCAGCTTGGGGGACAGGGTCTTCTTC. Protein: CASSLGDRVFF.

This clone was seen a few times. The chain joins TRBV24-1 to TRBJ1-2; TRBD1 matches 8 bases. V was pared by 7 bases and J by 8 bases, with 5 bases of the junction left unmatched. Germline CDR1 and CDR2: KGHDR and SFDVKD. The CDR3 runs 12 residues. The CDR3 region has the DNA TGTGCCACCAGAGCCGGGACAGGCGGCTACACCTTC. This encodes CATRAGTGGYTF.

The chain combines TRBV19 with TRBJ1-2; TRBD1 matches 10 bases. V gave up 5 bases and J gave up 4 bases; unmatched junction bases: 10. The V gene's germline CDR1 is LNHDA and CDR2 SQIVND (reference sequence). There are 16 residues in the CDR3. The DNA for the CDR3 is TGTGCCAGTAGTTTCACCGGGACAGGGGCCCTCTATGGCTACACCTTC. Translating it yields CASSFTGTGALYGYTF.

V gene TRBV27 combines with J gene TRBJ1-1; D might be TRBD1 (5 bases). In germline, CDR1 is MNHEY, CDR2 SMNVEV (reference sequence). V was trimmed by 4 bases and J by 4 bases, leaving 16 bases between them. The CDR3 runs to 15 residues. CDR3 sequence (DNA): TGTGCCAGCAGTTCTCTCGGGGGGGTTCTCACTGAAGCTTTCTTT. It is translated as CASSSLGGVLTEAFF.

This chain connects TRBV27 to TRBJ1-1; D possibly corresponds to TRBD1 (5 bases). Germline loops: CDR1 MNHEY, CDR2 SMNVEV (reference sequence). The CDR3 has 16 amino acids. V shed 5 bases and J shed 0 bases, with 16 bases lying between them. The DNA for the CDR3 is TGTGCCAGCAGTCCCCACCTTACAGGAATGAACACTGAAGCTTTCTTT. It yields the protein CASSPHLTGMNTEAFF.

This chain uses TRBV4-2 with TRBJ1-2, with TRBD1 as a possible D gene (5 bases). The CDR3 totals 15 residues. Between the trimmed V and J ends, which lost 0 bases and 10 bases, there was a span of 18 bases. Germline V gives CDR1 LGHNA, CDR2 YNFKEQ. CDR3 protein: CASSQDWRGNWDYTF. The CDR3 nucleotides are TGTGCCAGCAGCCAAGACTGGCGGGGGAACTGGGACTACACCTTC.

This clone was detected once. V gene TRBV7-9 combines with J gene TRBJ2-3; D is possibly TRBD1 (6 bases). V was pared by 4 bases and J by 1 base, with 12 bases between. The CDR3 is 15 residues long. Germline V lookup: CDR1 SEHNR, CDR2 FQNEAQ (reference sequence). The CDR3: CASSSQRQGTDTQYF. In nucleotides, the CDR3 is TGTGCCAGCAGCTCGCAACGACAGGGCACAGATACGCAGTATTTT.

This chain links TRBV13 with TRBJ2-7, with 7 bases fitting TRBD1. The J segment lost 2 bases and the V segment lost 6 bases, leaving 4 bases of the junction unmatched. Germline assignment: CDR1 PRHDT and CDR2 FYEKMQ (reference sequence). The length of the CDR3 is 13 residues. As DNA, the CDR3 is TGTGCCAGCAGTTCGGGGACAGCCTACGAGCAGTACGTC. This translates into CASSSGTAYEQYV.

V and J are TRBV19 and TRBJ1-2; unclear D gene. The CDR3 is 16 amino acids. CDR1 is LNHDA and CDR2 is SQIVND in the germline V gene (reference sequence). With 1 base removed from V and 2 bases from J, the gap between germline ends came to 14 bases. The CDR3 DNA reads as TGTGCCAGTAGTATAGGGCCCAGAATCACCAACTATGGCTACACCTTC. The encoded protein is CASSIGPRITNYGYTF.

In DNA, the CDR3 is TGTGCCAGCAGCTCGGGACAGCAATTGGGGACTGCCTATGGCTACACCTTC. It yields the protein CASSSGQQLGTAYGYTF. J is TRBJ1-2 and V is TRBV5-4; 7 nucleotides match TRBD1. Trimming at V came to 3 bases and at J to 4 bases, leaving 15 bases not matched to a gene. The CDR3 consists of 17 residues. CDR1 SGHNT and CDR2 YYREEE come from the germline V gene (reference sequence).

In DNA, the CDR3 is TGTGCCAGTCGTCCCTTGCGGGGGGCGAACACCGGGGAGCTGTTTTTT. It codes for CASRPLRGANTGELFF. The chain combines TRBV19 with TRBJ2-2, with 8 positions matching TRBD2. V was pared by 8 bases and J by 0 bases, with 8 bases of the junction left unmatched. Germline lookup yields CDR1 LNHDA and CDR2 SQIVND (reference sequence). The CDR3 runs 16 residues.

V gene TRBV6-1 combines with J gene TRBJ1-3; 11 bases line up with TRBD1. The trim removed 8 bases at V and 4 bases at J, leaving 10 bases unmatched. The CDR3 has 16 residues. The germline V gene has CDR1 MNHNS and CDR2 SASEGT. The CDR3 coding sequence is TGTGCCAGCGGTGCCTGGACAGGGGGCTTGGGAAACACCATATATTTT. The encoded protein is CASGAWTGGLGNTIYF.

CDR3 coding DNA: TGTGCCAGCAGCCAAAACTGGCGGGGGCCCACAGATACGCAGTATTTT. Residues: CASSQNWRGPTDTQYF. The chain couples TRBV3-1 (or the pseudogene TRBV3-2) to TRBJ2-3; a weak D match, TRBD2 (7 bases). The CDR3 runs 16 residues. Germline V gene lookup returns CDR1 LGHDT and CDR2 YNNKEL (reference sequence). V lost 2 bases and J lost 2, with 14 bases in between.